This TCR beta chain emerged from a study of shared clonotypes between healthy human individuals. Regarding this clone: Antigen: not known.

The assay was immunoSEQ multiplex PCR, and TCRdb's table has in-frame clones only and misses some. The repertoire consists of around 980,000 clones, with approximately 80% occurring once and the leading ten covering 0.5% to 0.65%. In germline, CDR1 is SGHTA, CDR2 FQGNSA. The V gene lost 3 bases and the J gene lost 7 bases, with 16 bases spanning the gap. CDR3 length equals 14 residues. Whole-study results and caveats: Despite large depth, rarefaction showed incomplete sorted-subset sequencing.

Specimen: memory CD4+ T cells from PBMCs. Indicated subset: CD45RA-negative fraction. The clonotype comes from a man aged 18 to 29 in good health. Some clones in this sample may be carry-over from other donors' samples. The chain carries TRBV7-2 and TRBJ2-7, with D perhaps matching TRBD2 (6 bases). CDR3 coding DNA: TGTGCCAGCAGCTTCATAGCGGCTGCGGGGGAGCAGTACTTC. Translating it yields CASSFIAAAGEQYF. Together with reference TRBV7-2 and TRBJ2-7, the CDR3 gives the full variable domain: GAGVSQSPSNKVTEKGKDVELRCDPISGHTALYWYRQSLGQGLEFLIYFQGNSAPDKSGLPSDRFSAERTGGSVSTLTIQRTQQEDSAVYLCASSFIAAAGEQYFGPGTRLTVT.